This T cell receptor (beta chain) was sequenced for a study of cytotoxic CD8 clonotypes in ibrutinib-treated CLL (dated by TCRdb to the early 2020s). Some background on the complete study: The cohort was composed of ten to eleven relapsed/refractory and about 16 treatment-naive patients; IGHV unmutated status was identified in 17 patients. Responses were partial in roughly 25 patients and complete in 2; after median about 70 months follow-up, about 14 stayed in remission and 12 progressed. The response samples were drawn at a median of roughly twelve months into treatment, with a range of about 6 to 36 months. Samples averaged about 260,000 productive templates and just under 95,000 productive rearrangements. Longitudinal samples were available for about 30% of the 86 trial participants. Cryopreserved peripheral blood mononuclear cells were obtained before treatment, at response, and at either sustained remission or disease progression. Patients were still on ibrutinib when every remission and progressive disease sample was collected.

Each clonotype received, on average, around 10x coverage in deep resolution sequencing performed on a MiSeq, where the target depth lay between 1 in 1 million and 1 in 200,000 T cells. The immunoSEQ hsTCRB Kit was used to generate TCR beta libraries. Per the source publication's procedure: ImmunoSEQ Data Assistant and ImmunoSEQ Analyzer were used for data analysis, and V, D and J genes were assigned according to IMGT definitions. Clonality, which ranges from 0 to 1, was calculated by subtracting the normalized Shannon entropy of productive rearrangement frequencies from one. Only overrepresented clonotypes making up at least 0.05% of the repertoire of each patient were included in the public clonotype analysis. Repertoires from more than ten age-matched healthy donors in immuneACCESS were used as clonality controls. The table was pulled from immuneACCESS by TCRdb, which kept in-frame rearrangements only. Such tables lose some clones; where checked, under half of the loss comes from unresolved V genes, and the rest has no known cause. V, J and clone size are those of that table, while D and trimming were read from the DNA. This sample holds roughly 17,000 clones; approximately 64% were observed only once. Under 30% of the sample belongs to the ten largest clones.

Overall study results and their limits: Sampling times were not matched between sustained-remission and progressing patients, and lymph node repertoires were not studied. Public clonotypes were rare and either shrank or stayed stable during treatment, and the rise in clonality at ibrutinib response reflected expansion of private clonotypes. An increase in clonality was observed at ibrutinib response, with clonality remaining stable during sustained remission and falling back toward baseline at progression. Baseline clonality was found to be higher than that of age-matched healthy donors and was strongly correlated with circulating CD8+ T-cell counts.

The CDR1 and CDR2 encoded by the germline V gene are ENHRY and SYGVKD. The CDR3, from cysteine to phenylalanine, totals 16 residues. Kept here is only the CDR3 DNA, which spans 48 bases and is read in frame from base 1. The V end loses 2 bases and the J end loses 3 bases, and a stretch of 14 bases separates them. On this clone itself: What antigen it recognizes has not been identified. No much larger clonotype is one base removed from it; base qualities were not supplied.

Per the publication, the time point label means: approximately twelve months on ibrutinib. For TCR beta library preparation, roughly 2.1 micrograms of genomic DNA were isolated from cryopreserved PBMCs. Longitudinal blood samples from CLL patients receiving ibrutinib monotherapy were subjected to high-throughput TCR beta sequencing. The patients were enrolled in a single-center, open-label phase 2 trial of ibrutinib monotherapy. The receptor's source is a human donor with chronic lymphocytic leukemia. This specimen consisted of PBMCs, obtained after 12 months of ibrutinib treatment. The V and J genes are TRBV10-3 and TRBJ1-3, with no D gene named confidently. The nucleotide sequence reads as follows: TGTGCCATCAGTGAGGATAGGACGTCAGATGGAAACACCATATATTTT. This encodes CAISEDRTSDGNTIYF.